This TCR beta chain was identified in a study of post-analysis software for immune sequencing data. Overall study: Both relapsing-remitting and secondary progressive multiple sclerosis featured among the disease courses, as did progressive-relapsing multiple sclerosis.

Unique-molecular-identifier-tagged TCR beta cDNA libraries were used. TCRdb passed the PCR reads through MiXCR, listing each CDR3 protein once. The sample lists under 900,000 distinct CDR3 sequences, approximately 57% seen once, with 4.6% in the top ten. Study-wide points: With TRBV5-6, TRBV5-1 and TRBV20-1 included, roughly five TRBV segments were more frequent in patients than in controls. When the samples were clustered directly with F measure, those that had been prepared in the same batch showed strong co-clustering.

About this clonotype: Its cognate antigen is unknown.

This CDR3 comprises 15 residues. The germline V gene has CDR1 SGHDN and CDR2 FVKESK. V lost 2 bases to trimming and J lost 3 bases; unmatched junction nucleotides: 2. The sequenced sample was blood. The receptor was derived from a girl under 18 with multiple sclerosis. The chain is built from TRBV14 and TRBJ2-5, with 11 bases fitting TRBD2. As DNA, the CDR3 is TGTGCCAGCAGCCAAATGGGACTAGCGGAAGAGACCCAGTACTTC. It is translated as CASSQMGLAEETQYF.